Listed below are T cell receptor beta chains from one sample, sequenced in a study of blood T cell repertoires in COVID-19. Only in-frame clones appear in the TCRdb table, and some are missing; sequencing was by immunoSEQ multiplex PCR. This table has under 150,000 clones, roughly 88% appearing once. The sample taken for sequencing was peripheral blood. The receptors were sampled from a man between 45 and 60 years old with acute or convalescent COVID-19. Both conserved end residues are part of each CDR3. The D gene is left open where the match is weak. Some rows have no size entry. The others give once, few or many, or a class for an expanded clone.

D gene: .
J gene: TRBJ2-7
V gene: TRBV3-1/TRBV3-2
clone size: .
CDR3 protein: CASSQAGGWFIYEQYF
CDR3 DNA: TGTGCCAGCAGCCAAGCGGGCGGGTGGTTCATTTACGAGCAGTACTTC

D gene: .
J gene: TRBJ2-7
V gene: TRBV19
clone size: .
CDR3 protein: CASSIGYGGSLSYEQYF
CDR3 DNA: TGTGCCAGTAGTATAGGTTACGGCGGTAGTCTATCCTACGAGCAGTACTTC

D gene: .
J gene: TRBJ1-2
V gene: TRBV18
clone size: .
CDR3 protein: CASSPISGGMSGYTF
CDR3 DNA: TGTGCCAGCTCACCTATTTCGGGGGGGATGTCTGGCTACACCTTC

D gene: TRBD1
J gene: TRBJ1-6
V gene: TRBV6-5
clone size: .
CDR3 protein: CASGRGQENSPLHF
CDR3 DNA: TGTGCCAGCGGGCGGGGACAGGAAAATTCACCCCTCCACTTT

D gene: .
J gene: TRBJ1-6
V gene: TRBV15
clone size: .
CDR3 protein: CATSIARQGLSPLHF
CDR3 DNA: TGTGCCACCAGCATTGCCCGTCAGGGTCTTTCACCCCTCCACTTT

D gene: .
J gene: TRBJ1-3
V gene: TRBV7-2
clone size: .
CDR3 protein: CASSWLNPPGNTIYF
CDR3 DNA: TGTGCCAGCAGCTGGCTTAATCCCCCTGGAAACACCATATATTTT

D gene: .
J gene: TRBJ2-1
V gene: TRBV5-1
clone size: .
CDR3 protein: CASSSPLDSYNEQFF
CDR3 DNA: TGCGCCAGCAGCTCCCCACTAGACTCCTACAATGAGCAGTTCTTC

D gene: TRBD2
J gene: TRBJ2-7
V gene: TRBV6-2/TRBV6-3
clone size: .
CDR3 protein: CASSYVGGSSYEQYF
CDR3 DNA: TGTGCCAGCAGTTACGTGGGCGGGAGCTCCTACGAGCAGTACTTC

D gene: .
J gene: TRBJ1-3
V gene: TRBV7-9
clone size: .
CDR3 protein: CASSKRGLTTSGNTIYF
CDR3 DNA: TGTGCCAGCAGCAAAAGGGGTCTAACTACGTCTGGAAACACCATATATTTT

D gene: .
J gene: TRBJ1-1
V gene: TRBV28
clone size: .
CDR3 protein: CASRVGNTEAFF
CDR3 DNA: TGTGCCAGCCGGGTCGGGAACACTGAAGCTTTCTTT

D gene: .
J gene: TRBJ2-1
V gene: TRBV3-1/TRBV3-2
clone size: .
CDR3 protein: CASSSLDNEQFF
CDR3 DNA: TGTGCCAGCAGCTCCCTAGACAATGAGCAGTTCTTC

D gene: TRBD2
J gene: TRBJ2-7
V gene: TRBV2
clone size: .
CDR3 protein: CASRGLAYEQYF
CDR3 DNA: TGTGCCAGCAGGGGACTAGCGTACGAGCAGTACTTC

D gene: .
J gene: TRBJ2-3
V gene: TRBV7-9
clone size: .
CDR3 protein: CASSPRDSYTDTQYF
CDR3 DNA: TGTGCCAGCAGCCCGCGGGACAGCTACACAGATACGCAGTATTTT

D gene: TRBD2
J gene: TRBJ2-3
V gene: TRBV5-1
clone size: .
CDR3 protein: CASRDSGTITDTQYF
CDR3 DNA: TGCGCCAGCAGAGATTCCGGGACTATCACAGATACGCAGTATTTT

D gene: .
J gene: TRBJ1-2
V gene: TRBV11-3
clone size: .
CDR3 protein: CASSYLDNYTF
CDR3 DNA: TGTGCCAGCAGCTACCTTGACAACTACACCTTC

D gene: .
J gene: TRBJ2-7
V gene: TRBV7-9
clone size: .
CDR3 protein: CASSLTQASSYEQYF
CDR3 DNA: TGTGCCAGCAGCTTAACACAGGCCTCCTCCTACGAGCAGTACTTC

D gene: TRBD1
J gene: TRBJ1-2
V gene: TRBV20-1
clone size: .
CDR3 protein: CSAGRGDGYTF
CDR3 DNA: TGCAGTGCTGGCAGGGGGGATGGCTACACCTTC

D gene: .
J gene: TRBJ1-1
V gene: TRBV18
clone size: few
CDR3 protein: CASSPDREAFF
CDR3 DNA: TGTGCCAGCTCTCCGGACAGAGAAGCTTTCTTT

D gene: TRBD1
J gene: TRBJ1-1
V gene: TRBV6-1
clone size: .
CDR3 protein: CASSEDGTGGTEAFF
CDR3 DNA: TGTGCCAGCAGTGAAGATGGGACAGGGGGCACTGAAGCTTTCTTT

D gene: .
J gene: TRBJ2-5
V gene: TRBV6-6
clone size: .
CDR3 protein: CASSYLSETQYF
CDR3 DNA: TGTGCCAGCAGTTACTTATCGGAGACCCAGTACTTC

D gene: .
J gene: TRBJ2-3
V gene: TRBV6-1
clone size: .
CDR3 protein: CASSDGGHAADTQYF
CDR3 DNA: TGTGCCAGCAGTGACGGGGGGCATGCCGCAGATACGCAGTATTTT

D gene: .
J gene: TRBJ1-5
V gene: TRBV10-2
clone size: .
CDR3 protein: CASSEGRTNQPQHF
CDR3 DNA: TGCGCCAGCAGTGAGGGTAGAACCAATCAGCCCCAGCATTTT

D gene: TRBD2
J gene: TRBJ2-7
V gene: TRBV6-6
clone size: .
CDR3 protein: CASSYPTGTSGNEQYF
CDR3 DNA: TGTGCCAGCAGTTACCCCACCGGGACTAGCGGGAACGAGCAGTACTTC

D gene: TRBD1
J gene: TRBJ2-1
V gene: TRBV7-9
clone size: .
CDR3 protein: CASSLGDRVLDEQFF
CDR3 DNA: TGTGCCAGCAGCTTAGGGGACAGGGTTCTGGATGAGCAGTTCTTC

D gene: .
J gene: TRBJ1-2
V gene: TRBV5-1
clone size: once
CDR3 protein: CASSFGPQGPNYGYTF
CDR3 DNA: TGCGCCAGCAGCTTCGGACCCCAGGGGCCTAACTATGGCTACACCTTC

D gene: TRBD2
J gene: TRBJ2-7
V gene: TRBV10-2
clone size: .
CDR3 protein: CASSEPKSGRGSGQYF
CDR3 DNA: TGCGCCAGCAGTGAGCCTAAGAGCGGGAGAGGGTCCGGGCAGTACTTC

D gene: TRBD1
J gene: TRBJ1-4
V gene: TRBV5-6
clone size: .
CDR3 protein: CASSAYRGPNEKLFF
CDR3 DNA: TGTGCCAGCAGCGCGTACAGGGGGCCTAATGAAAAACTGTTTTTT